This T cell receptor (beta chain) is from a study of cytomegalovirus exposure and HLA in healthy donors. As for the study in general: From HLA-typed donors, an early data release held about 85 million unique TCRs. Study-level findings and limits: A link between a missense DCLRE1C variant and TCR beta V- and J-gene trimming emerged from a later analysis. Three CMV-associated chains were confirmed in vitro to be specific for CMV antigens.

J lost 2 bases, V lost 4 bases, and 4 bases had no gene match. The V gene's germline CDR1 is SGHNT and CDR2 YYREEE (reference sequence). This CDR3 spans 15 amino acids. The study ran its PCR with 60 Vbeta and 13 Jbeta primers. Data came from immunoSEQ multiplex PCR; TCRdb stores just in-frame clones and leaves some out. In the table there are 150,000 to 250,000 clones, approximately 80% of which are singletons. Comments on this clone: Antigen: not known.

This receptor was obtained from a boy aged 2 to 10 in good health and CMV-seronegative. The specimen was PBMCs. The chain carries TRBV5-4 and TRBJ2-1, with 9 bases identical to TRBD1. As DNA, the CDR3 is TGTGCCAGCAGCGTAGGACAGGGGACCTACAATGAGCAGTTCTTC. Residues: CASSVGQGTYNEQFF. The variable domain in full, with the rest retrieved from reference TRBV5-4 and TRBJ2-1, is ETGVTQSPTHLIKTRGQQVTLRCSSQSGHNTVSWYQQALGQGPQFIFQYYREEENGRGNFPPRFSGLQFPNYSSELNVNALELDDSALYLCASSVGQGTYNEQFFGPGTRLTVL.